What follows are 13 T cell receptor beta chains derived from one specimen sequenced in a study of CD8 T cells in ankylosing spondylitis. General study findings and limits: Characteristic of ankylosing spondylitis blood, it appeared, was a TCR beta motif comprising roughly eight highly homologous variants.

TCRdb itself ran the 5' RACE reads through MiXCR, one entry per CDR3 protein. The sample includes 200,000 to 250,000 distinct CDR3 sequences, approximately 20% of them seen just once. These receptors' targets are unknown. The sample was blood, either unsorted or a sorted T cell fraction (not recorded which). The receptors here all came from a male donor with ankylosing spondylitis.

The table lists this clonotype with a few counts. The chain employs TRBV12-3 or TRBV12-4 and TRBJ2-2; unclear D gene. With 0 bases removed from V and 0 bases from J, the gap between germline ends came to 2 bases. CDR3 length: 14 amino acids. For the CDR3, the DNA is TGTGCCAGCAGTTTAGCGCCGAACACCGGGGAGCTGTTTTTT. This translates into CASSLAPNTGELFF.

The CDR3 is CASTTSGTEQFF. Here the CDR3 DNA reads TGTGCCAGCACCACCTCCGGCACTGAGCAGTTCTTC. This rearrangement joins TRBV25-1 to TRBJ2-1; D uncertain. CDR1 MGHDK and CDR2 SYGVNS come from the germline V gene. V was cut by 7 bases and J by 9 bases, with 13 bases left in between. There are 12 residues in the CDR3.

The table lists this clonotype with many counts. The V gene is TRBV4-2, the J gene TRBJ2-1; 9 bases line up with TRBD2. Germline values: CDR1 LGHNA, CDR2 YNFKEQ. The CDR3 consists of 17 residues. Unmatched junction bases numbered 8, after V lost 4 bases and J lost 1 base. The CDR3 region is CASSPRTSALSYNEQFF. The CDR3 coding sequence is TGTGCCAGCAGCCCCCGGACTAGCGCGCTTTCCTACAATGAGCAGTTCTTC.

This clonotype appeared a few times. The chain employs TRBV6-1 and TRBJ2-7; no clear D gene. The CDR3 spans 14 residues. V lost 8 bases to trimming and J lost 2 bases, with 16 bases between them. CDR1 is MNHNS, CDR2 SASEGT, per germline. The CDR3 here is CASSKYGGPYEQYF. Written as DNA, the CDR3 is TGTGCCAGCTCGAAGTACGGCGGCCCCTACGAGCAGTACTTC.

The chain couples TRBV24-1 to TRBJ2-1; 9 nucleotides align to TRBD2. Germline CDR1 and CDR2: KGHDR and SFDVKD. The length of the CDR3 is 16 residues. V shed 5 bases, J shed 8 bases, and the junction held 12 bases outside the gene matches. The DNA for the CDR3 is TGTGCCACCAGTGCTACCTCTAGCGGGGAGTTCGATGAGCAGTTCTTC. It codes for CATSATSSGEFDEQFF.

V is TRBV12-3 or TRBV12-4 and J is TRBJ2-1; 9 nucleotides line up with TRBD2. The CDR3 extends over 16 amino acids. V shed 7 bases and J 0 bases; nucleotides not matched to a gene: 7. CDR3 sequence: CASISGRFGSYNEQFF. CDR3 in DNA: TGTGCCAGCATTAGCGGGAGATTTGGCTCCTACAATGAGCAGTTCTTC.

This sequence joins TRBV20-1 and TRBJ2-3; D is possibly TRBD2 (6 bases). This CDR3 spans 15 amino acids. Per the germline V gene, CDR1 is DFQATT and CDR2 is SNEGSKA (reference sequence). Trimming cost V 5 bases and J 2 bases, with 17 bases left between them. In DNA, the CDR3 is TGCAGTGCTCGTACCAGCCGGGGGTTCACAGATACGCAGTATTTT. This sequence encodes CSARTSRGFTDTQYF.

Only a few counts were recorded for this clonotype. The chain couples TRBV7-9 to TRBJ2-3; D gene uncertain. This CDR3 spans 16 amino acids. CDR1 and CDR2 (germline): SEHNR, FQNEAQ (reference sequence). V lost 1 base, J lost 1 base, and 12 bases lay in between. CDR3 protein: CASSLGLSDRTDTQYF. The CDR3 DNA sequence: TGTGCCAGCAGCTTAGGTTTATCAGACCGCACAGATACGCAGTATTTT.

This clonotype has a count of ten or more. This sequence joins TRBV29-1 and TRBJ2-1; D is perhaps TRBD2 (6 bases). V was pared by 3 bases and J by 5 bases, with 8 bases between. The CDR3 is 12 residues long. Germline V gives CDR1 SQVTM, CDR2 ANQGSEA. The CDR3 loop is CSVEWGDNEQFF. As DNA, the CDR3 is TGCAGCGTTGAGTGGGGGGACAATGAGCAGTTCTTC.

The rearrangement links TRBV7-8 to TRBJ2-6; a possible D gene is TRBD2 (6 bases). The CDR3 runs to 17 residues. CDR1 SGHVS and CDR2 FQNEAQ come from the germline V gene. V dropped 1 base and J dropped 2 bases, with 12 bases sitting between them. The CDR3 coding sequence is TGTGCCAGCAGCTTAGTGGGGGGTAGGGCTGGGGCCAACGTCCTGACTTTC. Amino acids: CASSLVGGRAGANVLTF. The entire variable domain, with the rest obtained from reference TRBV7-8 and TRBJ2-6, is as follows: GAGVSQSPRYKVAKRGQDVALRCDPISGHVSLFWYQQALGQGPEFLTYFQNEAQLDKSGLPSDRFFAERPEGSVSTLKIQRTQQEDSAVYLCASSLVGGRAGANVLTFGAGSRLTVL.

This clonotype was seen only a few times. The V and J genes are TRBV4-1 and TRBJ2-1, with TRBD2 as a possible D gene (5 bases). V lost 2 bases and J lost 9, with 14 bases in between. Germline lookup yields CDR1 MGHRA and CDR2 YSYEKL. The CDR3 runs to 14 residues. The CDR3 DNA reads TGCGCCAGCAGCCAACCGCGGGCGAGAGGTGAGCAGTTCTTC. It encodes CASSQPRARGEQFF.

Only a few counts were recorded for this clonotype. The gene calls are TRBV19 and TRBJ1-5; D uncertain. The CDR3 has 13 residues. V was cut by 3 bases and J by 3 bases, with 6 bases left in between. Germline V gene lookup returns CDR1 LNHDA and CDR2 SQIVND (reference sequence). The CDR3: CASSMGLNQPQHF. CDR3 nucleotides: TGTGCCAGTAGTATGGGTCTCAATCAGCCCCAGCATTTT.

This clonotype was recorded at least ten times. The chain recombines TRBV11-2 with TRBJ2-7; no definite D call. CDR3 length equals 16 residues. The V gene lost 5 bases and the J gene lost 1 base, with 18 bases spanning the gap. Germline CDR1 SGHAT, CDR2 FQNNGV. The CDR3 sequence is CASSHPTFEPSYEQYF. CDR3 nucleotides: TGTGCCAGCAGCCACCCTACCTTCGAGCCTTCCTACGAGCAGTACTTC.